The present T cell receptor (beta chain) was sequenced within a study of CD8 T cells in ankylosing spondylitis. General study results and limits: Disease-associated clonotypes exhibited CD8+ identity and were relatively infrequent in peripheral blood. A motif of roughly 8 highly homologous TCR beta variants was seen as apparently characteristic of ankylosing spondylitis blood.

Comments on this clonotype: Its target is unknown.

Molecular-barcoded quantitative 5'-RACE produced these TCR beta libraries. TCRdb processed the 5' RACE reads anew with MiXCR; each CDR3 protein has one entry. The profile covers 750,000 to 850,000 distinct CDR3 sequences, with about 11% appearing a single time and more than 0.5% taken by the ten largest. V lost 8 bases and J lost 6, with 13 bases in between. The V gene's germline CDR1 is SNHLY and CDR2 FYNNEI. This CDR3 spans 12 amino acids. The specimen sequenced was blood, either unsorted or a sorted T cell fraction (not recorded which). This receptor was taken from a male donor with ankylosing spondylitis. The chain has TRBV2 and TRBJ1-2; a weak D match, TRBD1 (6 bases). CDR3 nucleotides: TGTGCCAGCGGGGGGCGGGGGGATGGCTACACCTTC. Protein sequence: CASGGRGDGYTF.